These 21 T cell receptor beta chains originate from one sample sequenced in a study of CD8+CD57+ T cells in acquired aplastic anemia (dated by TCRdb to the late 2010s). Reads for this sample came from an Illumina HiSeq 2000. TCR beta VDJ combination and CDR3 sequence profiling used genomic DNA as the template. Clones were called with MiXCR by TCRdb after fastp trimmed the public reads at Q25, and only in-frame beta chains were retained. Rows with a matching CDR3 protein are joined into one entry that keeps the most common DNA and genes. Within this sample are 130,000 or so distinct CDR3 sequences, with approximately 41% of them counted one time only. The ten largest clonotypes hold 2.6% of the sample. Expansion of CD8+CD57+ cells had been shown by flow cytometry in the patients chosen for sequencing. The source material was sorted CD4+, CD8+, or CD8+CD57+ T cells (not recorded which) from PBMCs. These receptors originate from a human donor with aplastic anemia.

To note about this clonotype: Since the CDR3 does not end with the conserved phenylalanine or tryptophan, this likely comes from a read error. The chain uses TRBV4-2 and TRBJ2-7, with D uncertain. Trimming took off 0 bases at V and 2 bases at J, with 8 bases between the two ends. Germline V CDR1 and CDR2: LGHNA, YNFKEQ. The length of the CDR3 is 14 residues. CDR3 bases: TGTGCCAGCAGCCAAGATTTGGCGGCCTACGAGCAGTACCTC. Its translation: CASSQDLAAYEQYL.

This clonotype showed up many times. CDR3 sequence (DNA): TGCGCCAGCAGCTTGGAGGGTGGGCCGAACACTGAAGCTTTCTTT. As protein: CASSLEGGPNTEAFF. The chain carries TRBV5-1 and TRBJ1-1; D call uncertain. The CDR3 is 15 amino acids. Between the trimmed V and J ends, which lost 0 bases and 1 base, there was a span of 10 bases. Germline V gene sequence: CDR1 SGHRS, CDR2 YFSETQ.

This clonotype has a handful of counts. This rearrangement joins TRBV15 to TRBJ1-5; a weak D match, TRBD1 (5 bases). Germline assignment: CDR1 LNHNV and CDR2 YYDKDF (reference sequence). CDR3 size: 15 residues. Trimming shortened V by 5 bases and J by 3 bases, and 14 bases separated the two germline ends. The CDR3 sequence is CATSRSGSDNQPQHF. The CDR3 nucleotides read TGTGCCACCAGCCGTTCAGGGAGCGACAATCAGCCCCAGCATTTT.

In this sample, this clonotype turned up many times. The rearrangement joins TRBV13 to TRBJ2-3; D is undetermined. This CDR3 has 13 residues. V gave up 4 bases and J gave up 0 bases, with 5 bases separating them. Germline lookup yields CDR1 PRHDT and CDR2 FYEKMQ (reference sequence). The CDR3, as DNA: TGTGCCAGCAGCTACTCTAGCACAGATACGCAGTATTTT. As protein: CASSYSSTDTQYF.

This chain connects TRBV7-8 to TRBJ2-1; D ambiguous. The V gene lost 1 base and the J gene lost 2 bases, with 6 bases spanning the gap. The CDR3 length is 14 residues. The germline V gene encodes CDR1 SGHVS and CDR2 FQNEAQ. The DNA of the CDR3 is TGTGCCAGCAGCTTAGGGGATACCTACAATGAGCAGTTCTTC. Protein: CASSLGDTYNEQFF. Full variable domain (rest looked up from reference TRBV7-8 and TRBJ2-1): GAGVSQSPRYKVAKRGQDVALRCDPISGHVSLFWYQQALGQGPEFLTYFQNEAQLDKSGLPSDRFFAERPEGSVSTLKIQRTQQEDSAVYLCASSLGDTYNEQFFGPGTRLTVL.

The chain recombines TRBV19 with TRBJ1-6, with 8 bases fitting TRBD1. The CDR3 contains 14 residues. The junction had 8 bases not matched to a gene; V was cut back by 4 bases and J by 12 bases. Germline CDR1 and CDR2: LNHDA and SQIVND (reference sequence). CDR3 amino acids: CASSTGQGYQPLHF. Here the CDR3 DNA reads TGTGCCAGTAGTACCGGACAGGGCTATCAACCCCTCCACTTT.

This rearrangement joins TRBV24-1 to TRBJ1-2, with D maybe TRBD1 (6 bases). Trimming pared 6 bases from V and 6 bases from J, leaving 16 bases between. The germline V gene has CDR1 KGHDR and CDR2 SFDVKD. The CDR3 totals 14 residues. CDR3 sequence (DNA): TGTGCCACCAGTAGTGCAACAGGGAACAATGGCTACACCTTC. This gives the protein CATSSATGNNGYTF.

This clonotype was counted ten times or more. The chain employs TRBV28 and TRBJ1-2, with TRBD1 identical over 9 bases. V lost 7 bases and J lost 8; bases outside the gene matches: 14. This CDR3 spans 15 amino acids. CDR1 and CDR2 from the germline V gene are MDHEN and SYDVKM. The CDR3 DNA sequence: TGTGCCAGCACCCCTCCGGGACAGGGATTGAAGGGCTACACCTTC. It specifies CASTPPGQGLKGYTF.

This sequence joins TRBV4-1 and TRBJ2-6, with D possibly matching TRBD2 (5 bases). V gave up 2 bases and J gave up 8 bases, with 16 bases separating them. The germline V gene has CDR1 MGHRA and CDR2 YSYEKL. CDR3 length: 16 amino acids. The CDR3 nucleotides read TGCGCCAGCAGCCAAAGGTTAGGTTACGGGACCAACGTCCTGACTTTC. Its translation: CASSQRLGYGTNVLTF.

Notes on this clonotype: A read error is possible here, since a much larger clone lies one base away. The CDR3 ends on some other residue instead of the conserved phenylalanine or tryptophan, so this is likely a read error. The chain couples TRBV20-1 to TRBJ1-4, with D possibly matching TRBD1 (5 bases). CDR3 length: 16 residues. The germline gives CDR1 DFQATT, CDR2 SNEGSKA (reference sequence). The germline V and J ends were trimmed by 3 bases and 4 bases, with 18 bases remaining between them. The CDR3, as DNA: TGCAGTGCTAGTAGAGGCAGGGCGAGACTTAATGAAAAACTGTTTCTT. Its protein is CSASRGRARLNEKLFL.

This clonotype was picked up many times. The chain employs TRBV7-9 and TRBJ2-3; TRBD2 aligns across 7 bases. This CDR3 comprises 14 residues. The junction had 5 bases not matched to a gene; V was cut back by 6 bases and J by 2 bases. CDR1 is SEHNR, CDR2 FQNEAQ, per germline (reference sequence). CDR3 in amino acids: CASRGLSDTDTQYF. The DNA of the CDR3 is TGTGCCAGCAGGGGACTATCGGACACAGATACGCAGTATTTT.

At least ten counts were recorded for this clonotype. The chain joins TRBV20-1 to TRBJ1-6; D remains ambiguous. This CDR3 is built from 12 residues. Germline CDR1 is DFQATT and CDR2 is SNEGSKA (reference sequence). Trimming removed 4 bases at V and 12 bases at J, with 13 bases between. CDR3 protein: CSATSDVLPLHF. As DNA, the CDR3 is TGCAGTGCTACGAGTGACGTACTACCCCTCCACTTT.

This clonotype occurred many times. V gene TRBV19 combines with J gene TRBJ1-1; no clear D. The CDR3 consists of 16 residues. V gave up 1 base and J gave up 3 bases, with 15 bases separating them. Germline V gives CDR1 LNHDA, CDR2 SQIVND (reference sequence). CDR3 region: CASSIVYWGGHTEAFF. The CDR3 DNA is TGTGCCAGTAGTATAGTCTACTGGGGAGGACACACTGAAGCTTTCTTT.

The chain joins TRBV12-3 or TRBV12-4 to TRBJ2-5; either TRBD1 or TRBD2 may fit D (5 bases each). Trimming left V 6 bases short and J 9 bases short, with 17 bases between. The length of the CDR3 is 13 residues. The CDR3 DNA reads as TGTGCCAGCAGCCTCTCCAGGGTCGGGGCCCAGTACTTC. Translating it yields CASSLSRVGAQYF.

This clonotype was observed a single time. A much larger clone sits a single nucleotide away, making a read error possible. J is TRBJ2-2 and V is TRBV11-3, with D possibly matching TRBD2 (6 bases). CDR3 length: 15 residues. The germline CDR1 and CDR2 sequences are SGHNT and YENEEA. This CDR3 reads CANSNRDLGHGELFF. In DNA form, the CDR3 reads TGTGCCAACAGCAACCGGGACTTAGGGCACGGGGAGCTGTTTTTT.

CDR3 sequence: CASSARLAGTYEQYF. The CDR3 nucleotides read TGTGCCAGTAGTGCAAGACTAGCGGGCACCTACGAGCAGTACTTC. The chain links TRBV19 to TRBJ2-7, with 10 nucleotides matching TRBD2. V dropped 5 bases and J dropped 2; count of bases not matched to a gene: 6. The germline V gene encodes CDR1 LNHDA and CDR2 SQIVND (reference sequence). This CDR3 spans 15 amino acids.

DNA of the CDR3: TGCAGCGCTAGCGGGAAGGGGAGTAGCTATGAGCAGTTCTTC. Protein product: CSASGKGSSYEQFF. This chain connects TRBV29-1 to TRBJ2-1, with 9 nucleotides matching TRBD2. V was clipped by 7 bases and J by 8 bases; unmatched bases: 12. CDR1 is SQVTM and CDR2 is ANQGSEA in the germline V gene. The CDR3 extends over 14 amino acids.

Ten or more counts support this clonotype. The rearrangement links TRBV4-3 to TRBJ2-5; 10 bases match TRBD1. V gave up 1 base and J gave up 4 bases; unmatched junction bases: 6. Looked up from germline, CDR1 is LGHNA and CDR2 is YSLEER. CDR3 length equals 16 residues. This CDR3 is CASSQVGQGKGETQYF. The DNA of the CDR3 is TGCGCCAGCAGCCAAGTGGGACAGGGGAAGGGAGAGACCCAGTACTTC.

Points on this clonotype: This clone may be a read error of a much larger clone one base away. This chain connects TRBV20-1 to TRBJ1-2; TRBD1 agrees at 7 bases. This CDR3 region has 15 residues. The germline V gene has CDR1 DFQATT and CDR2 SNEGSKA (reference sequence). With 1 base clipped from V and 4 bases from J, the junction kept 9 bases outside the gene matches. The CDR3 sequence is CSARGPAGTVYGYTF. The CDR3 DNA sequence: TGCAGTGCTAGAGGTCCGGCCGGGACAGTCTATGGCTACACCTTC.

The chain combines TRBV29-1 with TRBJ2-2, with D hard to call. The CDR3 sequence is 14 residues long. Deletions cut 3 bases from V and 1 base from J, with 9 bases between. Per germline, CDR1 SQVTM and CDR2 ANQGSEA. CDR3 coding DNA: TGCAGCGTTGAGGTGCAGGAGAACACCGGGGAGCTGTTTTTT. It translates to CSVEVQENTGELFF.

The genes are TRBV29-1 and TRBJ2-4; a possible D gene is TRBD2 (6 bases). The CDR3 is 14 amino acids. V was clipped by 6 bases and J by 6 bases, with 18 bases between them. CDR1 is SQVTM, CDR2 ANQGSEA, per germline. The CDR3 DNA is TGCAGCGTCCTCGGGAGCCTCTCTGGAAACATTCAGTACTTC. This gives the protein CSVLGSLSGNIQYF.